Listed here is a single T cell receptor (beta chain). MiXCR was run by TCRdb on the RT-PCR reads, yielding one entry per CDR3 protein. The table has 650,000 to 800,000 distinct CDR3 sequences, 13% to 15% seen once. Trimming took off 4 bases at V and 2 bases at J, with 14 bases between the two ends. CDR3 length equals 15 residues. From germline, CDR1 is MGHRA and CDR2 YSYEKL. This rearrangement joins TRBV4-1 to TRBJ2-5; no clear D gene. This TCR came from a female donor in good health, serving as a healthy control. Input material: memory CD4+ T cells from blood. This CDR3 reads CASSPNRDVQETQYF. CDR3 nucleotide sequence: TGCGCCAGCAGCCCCAACCGCGATGTACAAGAGACCCAGTACTTC.